Listed here are 26 T cell receptor beta chains from one sample, sequenced in a study of cytomegalovirus exposure and HLA in healthy donors. PCR amplification relied on 60 Vbeta primers (plus 13 Jbeta primers). TCRdb keeps only in-frame clones here, not all; method: immunoSEQ multiplex PCR. The sample carries under 150,000 clones, around 10% recorded once. Sample: PBMCs. All receptors derive from a male donor in good health and CMV-seronegative.

This clone was detected only a few times. The rearrangement joins TRBV6-5 to TRBJ1-5, with a possible D match to TRBD1 (6 bases). The CDR3 runs to 14 residues. Trimming took off 6 bases at V and 3 bases at J, with 12 bases between the two ends. CDR1 and CDR2 from the germline V gene are MNHEY and SVGAGI. The CDR3 reads CASSVTGTNQPQHF. DNA for the CDR3: TGTGCCAGCAGCGTAACAGGGACCAATCAGCCCCAGCATTTT.

The chain employs TRBV10-3 and TRBJ2-3; a possible D gene is TRBD2 (6 bases). Germline CDR1 ENHRY, CDR2 SYGVKD. This CDR3 has 16 amino acids. With 9 bases removed from V and 2 bases from J, the gap between germline ends came to 21 bases. The CDR3 region has the DNA TGTGCCATGGCCCCGAGCTGGGGGGATTCCACAGATACGCAGTATTTT. It translates to CAMAPSWGDSTDTQYF.

The CDR3 spells CASSVGPSWLTGYNEQFF. The CDR3, as DNA: TGTGCCAGTAGTGTGGGTCCTAGCTGGCTTACGGGATACAATGAGCAGTTCTTC. The gene calls are TRBV19 and TRBJ2-1; possibly TRBD2 for D (5 bases). V was clipped by 5 bases and J by 4 bases, with 24 bases between them. The germline gives CDR1 LNHDA, CDR2 SQIVND (reference sequence). The CDR3 sequence is 18 residues long. Based on the CDR3 plus reference TRBV19 and TRBJ2-1, the full variable domain is DGGITQSPKYLFRKEGQNVTLSCEQNLNHDAMYWYRQDPGQGLRLIYYSQIVNDFQKGDIAEGYSVSREKKESFPLTVTSAQKNPTAFYLCASSVGPSWLTGYNEQFFGPGTRLTVL.

This clone was counted only a few times. The CDR3: CASSTGWTEAFF. In nucleotides, the CDR3 is TGTGCCAGCAGTACAGGGTGGACTGAAGCTTTCTTT. The chain is built from TRBV7-9 and TRBJ1-1; perhaps TRBD1 as D (6 bases). The CDR3 runs 12 residues. Trimming took 6 bases from V and 5 from J, leaving 10 bases between them. Germline-derived CDR1 and CDR2 are SEHNR and FQNEAQ (reference sequence).

V gene TRBV18 combines with J gene TRBJ2-7, with no clear D. This CDR3 is 13 amino acids long. The V gene lost 2 bases and the J gene lost 0 bases, with 5 bases spanning the gap. Germline CDR1 KGHSH, CDR2 LQKENI. The CDR3 DNA reads TGTGCCAGCTCACCAGGTAGCTCCTACGAGCAGTACTTC. Its translation: CASSPGSSYEQYF.

The chain has TRBV7-2 and TRBJ1-2; the match to TRBD1 covers 10 bases. The germline V gene has CDR1 SGHTA and CDR2 FQGNSA. V dropped 5 bases and J dropped 6; count of bases not matched to a gene: 9. The CDR3 contains 15 residues. The chain's CDR3 is CASSPPGQGYDGYTF. CDR3 bases: TGTGCCAGCAGCCCTCCGGGACAGGGGTACGATGGCTACACCTTC.

This clone has a handful of counts. This rearrangement joins TRBV10-3 to TRBJ1-5; D possibly corresponds to TRBD1 (5 bases). This CDR3 contains 13 residues. V lost 10 bases and J lost 5, with 15 bases in between. Germline V CDR1 and CDR2: ENHRY, SYGVKD. CDR3 nucleotide sequence: TGTGCCACCACGGGCCAGGGCTATCAGCCCCAGCATTTT. Amino acids: CATTGQGYQPQHF.

The chain carries TRBV19 and TRBJ2-3, with D tentatively TRBD1 (5 bases). V was cut by 6 bases and J by 0 bases, with 10 bases left in between. CDR1 and CDR2 (germline): LNHDA, SQIVND (reference sequence). This CDR3 is built from 14 residues. The CDR3 DNA is TGTGCCAGTAGGGATTGGACAAGCACAGATACGCAGTATTTT. It specifies CASRDWTSTDTQYF. The full variable domain, rest sourced from reference TRBV19 and TRBJ2-3, is DGGITQSPKYLFRKEGQNVTLSCEQNLNHDAMYWYRQDPGQGLRLIYYSQIVNDFQKGDIAEGYSVSREKKESFPLTVTSAQKNPTAFYLCASRDWTSTDTQYFGPGTRLTVL.

The J gene is TRBJ2-7, the V gene TRBV6-5; D is uncertain. Deletions cut 2 bases from V and 6 bases from J, with 8 bases between. The CDR3 totals 12 residues. Germline V CDR1 and CDR2: MNHEY, SVGAGI. The CDR3 reads CASSYPTGEQYF. The CDR3 nucleotides are TGTGCCAGCAGTTACCCAACGGGCGAGCAGTACTTC.

The genes are TRBV4-3 and TRBJ2-1, with 8 bases aligning to TRBD2. This CDR3 spans 15 amino acids. Per the germline V gene, CDR1 is LGHNA and CDR2 is YSLEER. V dropped 0 bases and J dropped 10; count of bases not matched to a gene: 8. The CDR3 sequence is CASSQDVAAGDEQFF. CDR3 bases: TGCGCCAGCAGCCAAGATGTAGCAGCGGGGGACGAGCAGTTCTTC.

The rearrangement links TRBV19 to TRBJ1-5; the D is unclear. CDR3 size: 12 residues. From germline, CDR1 is LNHDA and CDR2 SQIVND (reference sequence). V was cut by 9 bases and J by 7 bases, with 13 bases left in between. CDR3 region: CASLVPGQPQHF. CDR3 nucleotide sequence: TGTGCCAGCCTGGTACCGGGACAGCCCCAGCATTTT.

The chain combines TRBV5-1 with TRBJ2-7, with 7 nucleotides matching TRBD1. The germline V gene encodes CDR1 SGHRS and CDR2 YFSETQ. This CDR3 has 14 amino acids. The ends lost 4 bases at V and 7 bases at J; junction bases unmatched: 11. The CDR3 sequence is CASSLNMARGEQYF. The CDR3 DNA reads as TGCGCCAGCAGCCTGAACATGGCCAGGGGGGAGCAGTACTTC.

This sequence joins TRBV2 and TRBJ2-2; TRBD2 is a possible D gene (6 bases). The CDR3 is 15 amino acids. Germline V CDR1 and CDR2: SNHLY, FYNNEI. The V gene lost 4 bases and the J gene lost 7 bases, with 16 bases spanning the gap. The CDR3 DNA sequence: TGTGCCAGCAGTGGAGAGCGGGTGGGCCTCGGGGAGCTGTTTTTT. Translating gives CASSGERVGLGELFF.

For the CDR3, the DNA is TGCAGCGTTGAAGAAGAGGTCGAAGGCTACACCTTC. It yields the protein CSVEEEVEGYTF. The chain links TRBV29-1 to TRBJ1-2; D unclear. The CDR3 extends over 12 amino acids. The germline V gene encodes CDR1 SQVTM and CDR2 ANQGSEA. Trimming left V 0 bases short and J 8 bases short, with 10 bases between.

This clone was seen a handful of times. The CDR3 DNA is TGTGCCAGTACGGACAGCTATGGCTACACCTTC. Amino acid sequence: CASTDSYGYTF. The chain carries TRBV19 and TRBJ1-2, with TRBD1 as a possible D gene (6 bases). V dropped 7 bases and J dropped 4 bases, with 7 bases sitting between them. The CDR3 loop spans 11 amino acids. The germline gives CDR1 LNHDA, CDR2 SQIVND (reference sequence).

The J gene is TRBJ1-2, the V gene TRBV5-1; possible D gene TRBD1, 6 bases. V was trimmed by 0 bases and J by 4 bases, leaving 10 bases between them. Germline V gene lookup returns CDR1 SGHRS and CDR2 YFSETQ. CDR3 length: 14 amino acids. In DNA, the CDR3 is TGCGCCAGCAGCTTGGAGGACAGCGTCTATGGCTACACCTTC. It codes for CASSLEDSVYGYTF.

This clone showed up just a few times. This chain joins TRBV4-3 and TRBJ2-7; D not resolved. V lost 0 bases, J lost 2 bases, and 5 bases lay in between. Germline lookup yields CDR1 LGHNA and CDR2 YSLEER. The CDR3 sequence is 13 residues long. CDR3 bases: TGCGCCAGCAGCCAAGACAGTACCTACGAGCAGTACTTC. Translating gives CASSQDSTYEQYF.

The chain couples TRBV29-1 to TRBJ1-1, with D perhaps matching TRBD1 (5 bases). CDR3 length: 12 amino acids. The V end was cut by 4 bases, the J end by 1 base, with 7 bases between. Germline CDR1 SQVTM, CDR2 ANQGSEA. The CDR3 sequence is CSVGRANTEAFF. The CDR3 coding sequence is TGCAGCGTTGGCAGGGCGAACACTGAAGCTTTCTTT. The whole variable domain, filled in from reference TRBV29-1 and TRBJ1-1, reads SAVISQKPSRDICQRGTSLTIQCQVDSQVTMMFWYRQQPGQSLTLIATANQGSEATYESGFVIDKFPISRPNLTFSTLTVSNMSPEDSSIYLCSVGRANTEAFFGQGTRLTVV.

A few counts support this clone. CDR3 in DNA: TGCAGCGTTCGGAGGGACTCCTCTAGCACAGATACGCAGTATTTT. Translation: CSVRRDSSSTDTQYF. The chain is built from TRBV29-1 and TRBJ2-3; TRBD2 is a possible D gene (6 bases). This CDR3 region has 15 residues. The V and J ends lost 5 bases and 0 bases respectively, with 15 bases between them. Per the germline V gene, CDR1 is SQVTM and CDR2 is ANQGSEA.

The V and J genes are TRBV7-2 and TRBJ1-4, with TRBD1 matching over 7 bases. The germline gives CDR1 SGHTA, CDR2 FQGNSA. The CDR3 runs to 15 residues. V dropped 3 bases and J dropped 4; count of bases not matched to a gene: 5. This CDR3 is CASSFGGQNNEKLFF. The CDR3 bases are TGTGCCAGCAGCTTTGGGGGACAGAATAATGAAAAACTGTTTTTT.

This clone was observed a few times. The gene calls are TRBV7-9 and TRBJ1-3; 9 nucleotides match TRBD1. Trimming took 1 base from V and 3 from J; bases not matched to a gene: 13. The CDR3 contains 19 residues. Germline CDR1 reads SEHNR; CDR2 reads FQNEAQ (reference sequence). CDR3 protein: CASSLGQGEEGALGNTIYF. The CDR3, as DNA: TGTGCCAGCAGCTTAGGACAGGGGGAAGAAGGGGCCCTTGGAAACACCATATATTTT.

Points on this clone: At the DNA level, this CDR3 is encoded by other sequences in the same sample as well. The rearrangement joins TRBV5-1 to TRBJ2-5; 11 bases align to TRBD2. CDR1 SGHRS and CDR2 YFSETQ come from the germline V gene. The ends lost 3 bases at V and 2 bases at J; junction bases unmatched: 3. The length of the CDR3 is 15 residues. The CDR3 nucleotides are TGCGCCAGCAGCTCCGGGACTAGCGGACAAGAGACCCAGTACTTC. It translates to CASSSGTSGQETQYF.

The V gene is TRBV6-5, the J gene TRBJ2-7; TRBD1 is a possible D gene (8 bases). Trimming shortened V by 2 bases and J by 3 bases, and 14 bases separated the two germline ends. Germline V CDR1 and CDR2: MNHEY, SVGAGI. The CDR3 has 15 residues. The CDR3, as DNA: TGTGCCAGCAGTTACCACAGGGGGGGGGACTACGAGCAGTACTTC. It codes for CASSYHRGGDYEQYF.

The chain employs TRBV27 and TRBJ2-5; tentatively, D is TRBD1 (6 bases). V lost 2 bases and J 5 bases, leaving 9 bases between the germline ends. This CDR3 contains 13 residues. Germline V gene data show CDR1 as MNHEY and CDR2 as SMNVEV (reference sequence). CDR3 amino acids: CASSLQGRETQYF. In DNA form, the CDR3 reads TGTGCCAGCAGTTTACAGGGGCGGGAGACCCAGTACTTC.

This clone was detected a few times. The chain combines TRBV5-1 with TRBJ1-1; D gene ambiguous. The V and J ends lost 2 bases and 2 bases respectively, with 7 bases between them. CDR3 size: 13 residues. The V gene's germline CDR1 is SGHRS and CDR2 YFSETQ. The CDR3 loop is CASSLEQNTEAFF. The CDR3 region has the DNA TGCGCCAGCAGCTTAGAACAAAACACTGAAGCTTTCTTT. Full variable domain (rest looked up from reference TRBV5-1 and TRBJ1-1): KAGVTQTPRYLIKTRGQQVTLSCSPISGHRSVSWYQQTPGQGLQFLFEYFSETQRNKGNFPGRFSGRQFSNSRSEMNVSTLELGDSALYLCASSLEQNTEAFFGQGTRLTVV.

The rearrangement joins TRBV7-9 to TRBJ1-4; the match to TRBD1 covers 8 bases. The CDR3 has 16 residues. Looked up from germline, CDR1 is SEHNR and CDR2 is FQNEAQ (reference sequence). Unmatched junction bases numbered 9, after V lost 6 bases and J lost 3 bases. DNA for the CDR3: TGTGCCAGCAGTTACTATCAGGGGGCAGCTAATGAAAAACTGTTTTTT. Residues: CASSYYQGAANEKLFF.